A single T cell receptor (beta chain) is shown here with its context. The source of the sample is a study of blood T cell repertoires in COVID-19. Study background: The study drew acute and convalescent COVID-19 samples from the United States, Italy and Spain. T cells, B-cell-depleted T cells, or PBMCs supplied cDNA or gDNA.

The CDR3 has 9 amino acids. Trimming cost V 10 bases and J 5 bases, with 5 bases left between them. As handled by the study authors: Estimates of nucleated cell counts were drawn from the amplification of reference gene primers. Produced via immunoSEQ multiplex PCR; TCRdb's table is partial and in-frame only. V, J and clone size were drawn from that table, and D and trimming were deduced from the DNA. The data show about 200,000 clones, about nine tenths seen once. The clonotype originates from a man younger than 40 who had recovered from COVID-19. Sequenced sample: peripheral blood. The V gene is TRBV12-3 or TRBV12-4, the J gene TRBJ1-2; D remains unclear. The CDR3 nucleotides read TGTGCCACCCAATATGGCTACACCTTC. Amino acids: CATQYGYTF.